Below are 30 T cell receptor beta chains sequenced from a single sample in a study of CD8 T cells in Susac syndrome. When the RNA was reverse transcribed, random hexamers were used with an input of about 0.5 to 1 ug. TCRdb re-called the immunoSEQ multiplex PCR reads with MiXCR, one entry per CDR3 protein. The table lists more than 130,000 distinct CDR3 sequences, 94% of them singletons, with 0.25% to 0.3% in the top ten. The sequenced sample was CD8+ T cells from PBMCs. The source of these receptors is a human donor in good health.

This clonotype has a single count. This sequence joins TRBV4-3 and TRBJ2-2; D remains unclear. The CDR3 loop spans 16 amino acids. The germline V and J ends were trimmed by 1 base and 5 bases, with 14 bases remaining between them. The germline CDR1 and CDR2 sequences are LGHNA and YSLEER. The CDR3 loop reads CASSQGRQVVTGELFF. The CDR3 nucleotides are TGCGCCAGCAGCCAAGGAAGGCAGGTCGTTACCGGGGAGCTGTTTTTT.

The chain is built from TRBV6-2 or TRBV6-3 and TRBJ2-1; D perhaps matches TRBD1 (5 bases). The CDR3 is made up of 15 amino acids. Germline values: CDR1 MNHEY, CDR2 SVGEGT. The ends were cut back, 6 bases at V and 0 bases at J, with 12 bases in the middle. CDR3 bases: TGTGCCAGCAGCTTTACAGGCGGCTCCTACAATGAGCAGTTCTTC. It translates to CASSFTGGSYNEQFF.

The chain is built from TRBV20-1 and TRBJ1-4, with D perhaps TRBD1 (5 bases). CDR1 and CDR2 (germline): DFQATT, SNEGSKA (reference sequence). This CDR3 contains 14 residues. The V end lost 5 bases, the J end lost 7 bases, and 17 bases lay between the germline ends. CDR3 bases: TGCAGTGCTTCTCTAGGGGATTCTGCTGAAAAACTGTTTTTT. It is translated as CSASLGDSAEKLFF.

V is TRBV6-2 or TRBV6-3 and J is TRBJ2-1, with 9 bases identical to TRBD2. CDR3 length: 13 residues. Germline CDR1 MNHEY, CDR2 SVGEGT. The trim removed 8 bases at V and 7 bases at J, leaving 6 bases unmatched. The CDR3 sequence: CASVGAGGNEQFF. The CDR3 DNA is TGTGCCAGCGTAGGAGCGGGAGGTAATGAGCAGTTCTTC.

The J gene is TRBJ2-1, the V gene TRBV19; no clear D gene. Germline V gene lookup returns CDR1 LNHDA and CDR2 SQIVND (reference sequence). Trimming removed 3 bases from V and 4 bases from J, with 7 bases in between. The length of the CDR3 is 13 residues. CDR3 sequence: CASSIDRYNEQFF. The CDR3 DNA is TGTGCCAGTAGTATCGACCGGTACAATGAGCAGTTCTTC.

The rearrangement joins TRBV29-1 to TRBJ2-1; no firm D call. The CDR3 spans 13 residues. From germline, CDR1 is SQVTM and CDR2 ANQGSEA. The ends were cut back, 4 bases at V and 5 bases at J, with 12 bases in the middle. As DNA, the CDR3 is TGCAGCGTTGTTGTCCAGGTGCACAATGAGCAGTTCTTC. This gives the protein CSVVVQVHNEQFF.

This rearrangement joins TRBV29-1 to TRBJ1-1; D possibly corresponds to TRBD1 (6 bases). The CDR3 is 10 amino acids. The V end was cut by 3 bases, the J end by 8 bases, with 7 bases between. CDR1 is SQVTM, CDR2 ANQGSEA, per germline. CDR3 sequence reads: CSVEGTEAFF. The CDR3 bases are TGCAGCGTTGAGGGGACAGAAGCTTTCTTT.

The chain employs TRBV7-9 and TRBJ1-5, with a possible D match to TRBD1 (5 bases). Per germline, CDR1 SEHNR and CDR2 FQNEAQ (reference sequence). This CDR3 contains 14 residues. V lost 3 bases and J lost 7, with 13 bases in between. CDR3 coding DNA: TGTGCCAGCAGCTTGGGGGGGGTGAAACAGCCCCAGCATTTT. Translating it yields CASSLGGVKQPQHF. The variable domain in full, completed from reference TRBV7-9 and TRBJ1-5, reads DTGVSQNPRHKITKRGQNVTFRCDPISEHNRLYWYRQTLGQGPEFLTYFQNEAQLEKSRLLSDRFSAERPKGSFSTLEIQRTEQGDSAMYLCASSLGGVKQPQHFGDGTRLSIL.

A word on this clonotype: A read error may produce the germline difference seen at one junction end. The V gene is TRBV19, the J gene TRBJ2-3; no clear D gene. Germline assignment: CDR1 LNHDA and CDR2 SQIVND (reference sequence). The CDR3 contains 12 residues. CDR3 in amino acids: CAGSIPLDTQYF. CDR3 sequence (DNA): TGTGCCGGTAGTATACCGCTCGATACGCAGTATTTT. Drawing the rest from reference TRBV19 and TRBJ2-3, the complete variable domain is DGGITQSPKYLFRKEGQNVTLSCEQNLNHDAMYWYRQDPGQGLRLIYYSQIVNDFQKGDIAEGYSVSREKKESFPLTVTSAQKNPTAFYLCAGSIPLDTQYFGPGTRLTVL.

Here the CDR3 DNA reads TGTGCCAGCAGAATGGCGGTTAGTCCTTCCTACGAGCAGTACTTC. Translating gives CASRMAVSPSYEQYF. The gene calls are TRBV2 and TRBJ2-7; D remains ambiguous. The CDR3 runs to 15 residues. Looked up from germline, CDR1 is SNHLY and CDR2 is FYNNEI. The V end lost 6 bases, the J end lost 1 base, and 16 bases lay between the germline ends.

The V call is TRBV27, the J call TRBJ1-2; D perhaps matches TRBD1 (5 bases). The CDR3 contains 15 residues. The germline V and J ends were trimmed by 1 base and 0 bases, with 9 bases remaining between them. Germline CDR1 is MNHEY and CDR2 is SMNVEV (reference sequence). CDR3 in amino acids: CASSLWAGTNYGYTF. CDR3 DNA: TGTGCCAGCAGTTTATGGGCAGGGACTAACTATGGCTACACCTTC.

CDR3 residues: CAWSVGDSSYEQYF. The CDR3 region has the DNA TGTGCCTGGAGTGTAGGGGACAGCTCCTACGAGCAGTACTTC. J is TRBJ2-7 and V is TRBV30, with TRBD1 matching 7 bases. The V segment lost 0 bases and the J segment 0 bases; nucleotides outside the gene matches: 2. Germline V gene data show CDR1 as GTSNPN and CDR2 as SVGIG (reference sequence). The CDR3 totals 14 residues.

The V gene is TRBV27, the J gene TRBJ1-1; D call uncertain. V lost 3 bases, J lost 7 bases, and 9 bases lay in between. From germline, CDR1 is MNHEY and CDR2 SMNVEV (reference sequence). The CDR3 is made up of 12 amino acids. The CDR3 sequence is CASSFAGGEAFF. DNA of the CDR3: TGTGCCAGCAGTTTCGCAGGCGGTGAAGCTTTCTTT.

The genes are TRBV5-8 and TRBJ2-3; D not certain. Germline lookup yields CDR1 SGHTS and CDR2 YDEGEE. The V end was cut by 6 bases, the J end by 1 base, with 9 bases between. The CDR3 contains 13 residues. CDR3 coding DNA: TGTGCCAGCACCTTCCTGGGCACAGATACGCAGTATTTT. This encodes CASTFLGTDTQYF.

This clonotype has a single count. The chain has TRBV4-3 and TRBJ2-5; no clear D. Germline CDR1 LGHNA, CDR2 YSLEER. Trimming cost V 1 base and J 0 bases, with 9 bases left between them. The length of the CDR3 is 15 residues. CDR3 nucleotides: TGCGCCAGCAGCCAAGGGTGGGGAAACCAAGAGACCCAGTACTTC. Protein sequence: CASSQGWGNQETQYF.

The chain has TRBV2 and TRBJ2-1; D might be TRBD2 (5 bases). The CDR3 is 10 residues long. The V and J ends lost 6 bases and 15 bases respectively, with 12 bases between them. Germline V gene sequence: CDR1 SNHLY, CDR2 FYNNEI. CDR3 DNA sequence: TGTGCCAGCAGCCGGGAAGGGCGGTTCTTC. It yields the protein CASSREGRFF.

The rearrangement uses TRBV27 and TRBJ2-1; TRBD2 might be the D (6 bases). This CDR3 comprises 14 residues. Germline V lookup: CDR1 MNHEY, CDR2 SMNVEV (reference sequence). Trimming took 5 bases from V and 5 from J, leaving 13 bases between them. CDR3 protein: CASSRTTTHNEQFF. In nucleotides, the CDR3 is TGTGCCAGCAGTCGGACTACCACCCACAATGAGCAGTTCTTC.

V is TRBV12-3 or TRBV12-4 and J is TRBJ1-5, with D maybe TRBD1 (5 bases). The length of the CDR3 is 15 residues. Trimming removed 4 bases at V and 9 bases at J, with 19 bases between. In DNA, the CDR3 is TGTGCCAGCAGTTCCTCTGGGGGGGGATTGAGGCCCCAGCATTTT. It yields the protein CASSSSGGGLRPQHF.

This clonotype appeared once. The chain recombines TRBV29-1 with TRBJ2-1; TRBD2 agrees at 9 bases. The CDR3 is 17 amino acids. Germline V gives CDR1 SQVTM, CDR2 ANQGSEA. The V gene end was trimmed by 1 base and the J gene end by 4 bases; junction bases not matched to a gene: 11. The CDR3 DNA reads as TGCAGCGTTGAAGGGGGCAATAGCGGGAGTGCGTACAATGAGCAGTTCTTC. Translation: CSVEGGNSGSAYNEQFF.

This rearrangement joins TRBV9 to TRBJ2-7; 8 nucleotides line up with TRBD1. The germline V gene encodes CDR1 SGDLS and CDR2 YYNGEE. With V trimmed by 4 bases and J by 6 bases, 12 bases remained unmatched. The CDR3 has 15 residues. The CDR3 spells CASSTGQGWKSEQYF. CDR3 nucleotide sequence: TGTGCCAGCAGCACCGGACAGGGCTGGAAGAGCGAGCAGTACTTC.

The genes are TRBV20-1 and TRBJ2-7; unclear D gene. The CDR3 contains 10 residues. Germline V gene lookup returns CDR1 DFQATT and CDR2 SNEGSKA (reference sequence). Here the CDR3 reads CSVGAYEQYF. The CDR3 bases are TGCAGCGTCGGAGCCTACGAGCAGTACTTC.

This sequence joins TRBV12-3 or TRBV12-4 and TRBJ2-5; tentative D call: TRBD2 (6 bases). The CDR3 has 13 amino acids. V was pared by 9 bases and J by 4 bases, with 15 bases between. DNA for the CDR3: TGTGCCAGTTCGGGAGCGGGTGGAGAGACCCAGTACTTC. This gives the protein CASSGAGGETQYF.

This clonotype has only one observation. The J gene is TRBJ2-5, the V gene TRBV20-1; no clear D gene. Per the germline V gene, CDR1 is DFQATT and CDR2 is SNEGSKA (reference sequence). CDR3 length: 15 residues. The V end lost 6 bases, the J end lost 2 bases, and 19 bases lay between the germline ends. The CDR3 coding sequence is TGCAGTGCCTACTCGACTGAAGTATGGCAAGAGACCCAGTACTTC. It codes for CSAYSTEVWQETQYF.

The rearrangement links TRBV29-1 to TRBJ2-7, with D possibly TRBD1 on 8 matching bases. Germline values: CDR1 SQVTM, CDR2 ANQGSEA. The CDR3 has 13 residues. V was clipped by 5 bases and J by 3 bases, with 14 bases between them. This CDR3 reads CSVLTGEGYEQYF. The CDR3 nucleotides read TGCAGCGTTCTGACAGGGGAGGGCTACGAGCAGTACTTC.

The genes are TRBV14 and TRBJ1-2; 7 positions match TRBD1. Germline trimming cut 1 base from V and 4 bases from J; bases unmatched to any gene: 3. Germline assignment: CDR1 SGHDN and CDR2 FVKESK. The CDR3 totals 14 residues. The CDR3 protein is CASSQGQGVYGYTF. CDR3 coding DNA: TGTGCCAGCAGCCAAGGACAGGGCGTCTATGGCTACACCTTC.

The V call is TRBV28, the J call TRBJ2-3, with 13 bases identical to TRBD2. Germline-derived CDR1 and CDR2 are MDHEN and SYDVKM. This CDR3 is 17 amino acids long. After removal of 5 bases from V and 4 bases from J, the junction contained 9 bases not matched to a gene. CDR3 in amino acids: CASSRGLAGRPADTQYF. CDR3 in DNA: TGTGCCAGCAGTCGGGGACTAGCGGGGAGACCCGCAGATACGCAGTATTTT. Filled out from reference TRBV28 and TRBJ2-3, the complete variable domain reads DVKVTQSSRYLVKRTGEKVFLECVQDMDHENMFWYRQDPGLGLRLIYFSYDVKMKEKGDIPEGYSVSREKKERFSLILESASTNQTSMYLCASSRGLAGRPADTQYFGPGTRLTVL.

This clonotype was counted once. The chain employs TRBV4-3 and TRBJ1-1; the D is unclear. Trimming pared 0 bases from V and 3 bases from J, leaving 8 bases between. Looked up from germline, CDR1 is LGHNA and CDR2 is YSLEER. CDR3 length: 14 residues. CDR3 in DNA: TGCGCCAGCAGCCAAGATCTCAGTTACACTGAAGCTTTCTTT. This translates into CASSQDLSYTEAFF.

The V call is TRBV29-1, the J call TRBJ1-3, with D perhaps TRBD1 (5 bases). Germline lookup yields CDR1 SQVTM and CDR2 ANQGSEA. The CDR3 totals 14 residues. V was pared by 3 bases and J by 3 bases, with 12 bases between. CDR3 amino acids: CSVDGANGGNTIYF. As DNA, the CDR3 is TGCAGCGTTGACGGGGCCAACGGTGGAAACACCATATATTTT.

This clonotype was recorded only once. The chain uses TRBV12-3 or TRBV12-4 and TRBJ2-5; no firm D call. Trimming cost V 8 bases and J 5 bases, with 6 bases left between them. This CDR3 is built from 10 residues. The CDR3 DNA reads TGTGCCAGCCAAGGCGAGACCCAGTACTTC. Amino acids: CASQGETQYF.

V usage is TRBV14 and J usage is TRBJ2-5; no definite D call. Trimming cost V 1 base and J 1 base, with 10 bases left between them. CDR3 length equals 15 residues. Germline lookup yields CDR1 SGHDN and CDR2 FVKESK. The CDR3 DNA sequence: TGTGCCAGCAGCCAAGGGCACACCACCCAAGAGACCCAGTACTTC. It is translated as CASSQGHTTQETQYF.